Below are 3 T cell receptor beta chains sequenced from a single sample in a study of cytomegalovirus exposure and HLA in healthy donors. This PCR relied on a set of 60 Vbeta primers and 13 Jbeta primers. Produced via immunoSEQ multiplex PCR; TCRdb's table is partial and in-frame only. Found here are about 120,000 clones, 63% of them singletons; the top ten hold about 9%. The specimen sequenced was PBMCs. Source of these receptors: a man in his forties in good health and CMV-seropositive.

The genes are TRBV13 and TRBJ1-2; D perhaps matches TRBD1 (5 bases). The V end was cut by 1 base, the J end by 3 bases, with 18 bases between. This CDR3 has 17 residues. The germline V gene has CDR1 PRHDT and CDR2 FYEKMQ (reference sequence). The CDR3 is CASSLEGWGTKDYGYTF. The CDR3 coding sequence is TGTGCCAGCAGCTTAGAGGGTTGGGGGACTAAGGACTATGGCTACACCTTC.

This clone was seen a handful of times. This chain connects TRBV29-1 to TRBJ2-3; 7 bases agree with TRBD1. Germline V gene lookup returns CDR1 SQVTM and CDR2 ANQGSEA. V shed 4 bases, J shed 3 bases, and the junction held 10 bases outside the gene matches. The CDR3 is made up of 15 amino acids. CDR3 residues: CSVVEDRAVTDTQYF. CDR3 sequence (DNA): TGCAGCGTTGTCGAAGACAGGGCAGTAACAGATACGCAGTATTTT.

The chain links TRBV27 to TRBJ1-2; perhaps TRBD1 as D (6 bases). V lost 7 bases to trimming and J lost 2 bases, with 11 bases between them. The V gene's germline CDR1 is MNHEY and CDR2 SMNVEV (reference sequence). The CDR3 sequence is 13 residues long. CDR3: CASKGGLNYGYTF. The CDR3 DNA is TGTGCCAGCAAGGGGGGACTAAACTATGGCTACACCTTC.